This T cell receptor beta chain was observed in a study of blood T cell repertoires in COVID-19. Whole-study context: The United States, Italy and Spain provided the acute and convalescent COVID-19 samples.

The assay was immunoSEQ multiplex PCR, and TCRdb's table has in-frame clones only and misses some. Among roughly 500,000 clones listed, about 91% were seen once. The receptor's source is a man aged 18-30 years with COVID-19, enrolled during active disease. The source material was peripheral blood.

CDR3 protein: CASSLSSGRNEQYF. CDR3 DNA: TGCGCCAGCAGCCTCTCTAGCGGGAGAAACGAGCAGTACTTC. This chain connects TRBV4-1 to TRBJ2-7; 10 positions match TRBD2. There are 14 residues in the CDR3. Germline trimming cut 4 bases from V and 5 bases from J; bases unmatched to any gene: 5. From germline, CDR1 is MGHRA and CDR2 YSYEKL.